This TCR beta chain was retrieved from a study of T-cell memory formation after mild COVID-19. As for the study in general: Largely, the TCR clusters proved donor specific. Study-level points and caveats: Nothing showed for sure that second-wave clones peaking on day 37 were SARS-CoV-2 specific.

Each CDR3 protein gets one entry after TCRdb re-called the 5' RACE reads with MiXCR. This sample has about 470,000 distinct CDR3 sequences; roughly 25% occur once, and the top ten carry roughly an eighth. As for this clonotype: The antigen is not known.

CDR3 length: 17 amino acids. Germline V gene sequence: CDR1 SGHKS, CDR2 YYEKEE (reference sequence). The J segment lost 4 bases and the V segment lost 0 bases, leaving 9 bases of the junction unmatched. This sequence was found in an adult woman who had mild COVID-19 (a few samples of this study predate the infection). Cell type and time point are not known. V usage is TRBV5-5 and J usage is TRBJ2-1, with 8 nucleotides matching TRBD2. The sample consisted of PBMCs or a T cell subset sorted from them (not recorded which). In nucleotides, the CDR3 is TGTGCCAGCAGCTTGGCGTGGGTAGCGGGGACTTACAATGAGCAGTTCTTC. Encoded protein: CASSLAWVAGTYNEQFF.